Shown below are 29 T cell receptor beta chains from a single sample sequenced in a study of cytomegalovirus exposure and HLA in healthy donors. In the PCR, 60 Vbeta and 13 Jbeta primers were used. The assay was immunoSEQ multiplex PCR, and TCRdb's table has in-frame clones only and misses some. Its table lists about 210,000 clones. Source material: PBMCs. The receptor source for this set is a woman under 40 in good health and CMV-seropositive.

The chain is built from TRBV13 and TRBJ2-5, with TRBD1 as a possible D gene (6 bases). Germline CDR1 PRHDT, CDR2 FYEKMQ (reference sequence). V shed 4 bases and J shed 1 base, with 10 bases lying between them. This CDR3 comprises 14 residues. The CDR3 region has the DNA TGTGCCAGCAGCTCTCCGGACAGCCAAGAGACCCAGTACTTC. Translating gives CASSSPDSQETQYF.

V is TRBV6-5 and J is TRBJ1-4, with D possibly being TRBD1 (5 bases). CDR3 size: 13 residues. V shed 6 bases and J shed 6 bases, with 11 bases lying between them. Germline V gene sequence: CDR1 MNHEY, CDR2 SVGAGI. This chain's CDR3 is CASSPGGDEKLFF. CDR3 sequence (DNA): TGTGCCAGCAGCCCCGGGGGGGATGAAAAACTGTTTTTT.

V usage is TRBV12-5 and J usage is TRBJ2-1; 11 bases line up with TRBD2. In germline, CDR1 is LGHNT, CDR2 FRNRAP. This CDR3 is 16 amino acids long. Losses at the gene ends were 1 base for V and 4 bases for J; bases not matched to a gene: 3. CDR3 in amino acids: CASGLDGTSGYNEQFF. The CDR3 DNA reads TGTGCTAGTGGTTTGGACGGGACTAGCGGTTACAATGAGCAGTTCTTC.

The rearrangement joins TRBV4-1 to TRBJ2-3; D perhaps matches TRBD1 (6 bases). The CDR3 totals 14 residues. V was cut by 3 bases and J by 3 bases, with 10 bases left in between. Per germline, CDR1 MGHRA and CDR2 YSYEKL. The CDR3 sequence is CASSHVGQTDTQYF. CDR3 nucleotide sequence: TGCGCCAGCAGCCATGTTGGACAGACAGATACGCAGTATTTT.

The chain carries TRBV19 and TRBJ2-5, with 9 bases lining up with TRBD2. CDR1 and CDR2 (germline): LNHDA, SQIVND (reference sequence). The CDR3 has 18 residues. Trimming removed 3 bases from V and 1 base from J; junction bases left unmatched: 12. The CDR3 sequence: CASSMAPGLAYSQETQYF. The CDR3 bases are TGTGCCAGTAGTATGGCCCCGGGACTAGCATACTCCCAAGAGACCCAGTACTTC.

This sequence joins TRBV5-1 and TRBJ2-3; D possibly corresponds to TRBD1 (5 bases). With 2 bases removed from V and 2 bases from J, the gap between germline ends came to 12 bases. The CDR3 is made up of 15 amino acids. The germline gives CDR1 SGHRS, CDR2 YFSETQ. This CDR3 is CASSLTGSHTDTQYF. In DNA form, the CDR3 reads TGCGCCAGCAGCTTAACAGGTTCCCACACAGATACGCAGTATTTT.

The V and J genes are TRBV10-3 and TRBJ1-5; no reliable D call. The CDR3 consists of 13 residues. Germline V gives CDR1 ENHRY, CDR2 SYGVKD. V dropped 5 bases and J dropped 4 bases, with 9 bases sitting between them. This CDR3 reads CAISPFVNQPQHF. The CDR3 coding sequence is TGTGCCATCAGTCCGTTTGTGAATCAGCCCCAGCATTTT.

The chain couples TRBV7-8 to TRBJ2-1, with D possibly being TRBD2 (6 bases). Trimming pared 0 bases from V and 9 bases from J, leaving 12 bases between. Germline loops: CDR1 SGHVS, CDR2 FQNEAQ. This CDR3 has 14 amino acids. The CDR3: CASSLAGQEGEQFF. The CDR3 bases are TGTGCCAGCAGCTTAGCCGGGCAGGAGGGTGAGCAGTTCTTC.

On this clone itself: The same CDR3 also results from other DNA sequences found in this sample. The V gene is TRBV14, the J gene TRBJ1-2; TRBD1 matches at 7 bases. The CDR3 contains 13 residues. Germline V lookup: CDR1 SGHDN, CDR2 FVKESK. V was clipped by 4 bases and J by 3 bases; unmatched bases: 2. CDR3: CASSPGTDYGYTF. CDR3 bases: TGTGCCAGCAGCCCGGGGACAGACTATGGCTACACCTTC.

V gene TRBV7-9 combines with J gene TRBJ1-5; D unclear. The CDR3 is made up of 14 amino acids. The germline CDR1 and CDR2 sequences are SEHNR and FQNEAQ (reference sequence). V was clipped by 5 bases and J by 7 bases, with 15 bases between them. This chain's CDR3 is CASSTLEVKQPQHF. The CDR3 DNA sequence: TGTGCCAGCAGCACCTTGGAGGTGAAGCAGCCCCAGCATTTT.

This CDR3 is CASSRGSVSYNEQFF. Written as DNA, the CDR3 is TGTGCCAGCAGCCGCGGGTCCGTTTCCTACAATGAGCAGTTCTTC. V gene TRBV7-2 combines with J gene TRBJ2-1, with D maybe TRBD2 (5 bases). Trimming cost V 5 bases and J 1 base, with 12 bases left between them. The germline V gene has CDR1 SGHTA and CDR2 FQGNSA. This CDR3 region has 15 residues.

Comment on this clone: A junction boundary mismatches the germline segment, possibly from a read error. Other DNA sequences of this sample code for an identical CDR3. V is TRBV9 and J is TRBJ1-2, with unresolved D. CDR1 and CDR2 from the germline V gene are SGDLS and YYNGEE. This CDR3 comprises 14 residues. This CDR3 reads CASSPMREVYGYTF. DNA for the CDR3: TGTGCTAGCAGCCCTATGAGGGAGGTCTATGGCTACACCTTC.

The V gene is TRBV30, the J gene TRBJ2-3; 11 bases fit TRBD2. Germline V gives CDR1 GTSNPN, CDR2 SVGIG (reference sequence). Germline trimming cut 3 bases from V and 3 bases from J; bases unmatched to any gene: 8. The CDR3 runs 16 residues. CDR3 residues: CAWSTPGLAVTDTQYF. The CDR3 coding sequence is TGTGCCTGGAGCACACCGGGACTAGCGGTTACAGATACGCAGTATTTT.

The chain recombines TRBV6-5 with TRBJ2-2; D remains unclear. The CDR3 covers 16 residues. The V gene lost 0 bases and the J gene lost 0 bases, with 8 bases spanning the gap. The germline gives CDR1 MNHEY, CDR2 SVGAGI. The CDR3 reads CASSYSPQTNTGELFF. For the CDR3, the DNA is TGTGCCAGCAGTTACTCGCCGCAGACGAACACCGGGGAGCTGTTTTTT.

This sequence joins TRBV6-5 and TRBJ1-2; TRBD1 aligns across 9 bases. In germline, CDR1 is MNHEY, CDR2 SVGAGI. The CDR3 consists of 14 residues. V trimming: 6 bases; J trimming: 1 base; junction bases outside the gene matches: 3. The CDR3 is CASRRQGGNYGYTF. DNA for the CDR3: TGTGCCAGCAGACGACAGGGGGGTAACTATGGCTACACCTTC.

The V gene is TRBV6-5, the J gene TRBJ1-1; 9 nucleotides line up with TRBD1. Germline assignment: CDR1 MNHEY and CDR2 SVGAGI. The J segment lost 10 bases and the V segment lost 8 bases, leaving 8 bases of the junction unmatched. The CDR3 is made up of 12 amino acids. As DNA, the CDR3 is TGTGCCAGCCTGACAGGGGGTTGGGTAGCTTTCTTT. Its translation is CASLTGGWVAFF.

The chain employs TRBV6-5 and TRBJ2-7; TRBD2 matches 8 bases. Germline V gene sequence: CDR1 MNHEY, CDR2 SVGAGI. Trimming cost V 7 bases and J 5 bases; bases outside gene matches: 7. This CDR3 has 13 residues. The CDR3 protein is CASKFSGSHEQYF. The CDR3, as DNA: TGTGCCAGCAAATTCAGCGGGAGTCACGAGCAGTACTTC.

The V gene is TRBV5-8, the J gene TRBJ1-5; maybe TRBD1 (6 bases). Germline CDR1 and CDR2: SGHTS and YDEGEE. V shed 4 bases and J shed 0 bases, with 11 bases lying between them. CDR3 length: 15 amino acids. The DNA of the CDR3 is TGTGCCAGCAGCCCCGGACAGCTTAGCAATCAGCCCCAGCATTTT. It yields the protein CASSPGQLSNQPQHF.

V gene TRBV7-6 combines with J gene TRBJ1-1; 8 bases are a match to TRBD1. This CDR3 has 15 residues. V was clipped by 3 bases and J by 5 bases; unmatched bases: 8. The germline CDR1 and CDR2 sequences are SGHVS and FNYEAQ. CDR3 nucleotides: TGTGCCAGCAGCTTTTCAGGGGGCGCGGGGACTGAAGCTTTCTTT. It translates to CASSFSGGAGTEAFF.

V and J are TRBV11-1 and TRBJ1-2; D is uncertain. V lost 5 bases, J lost 8 bases, and 15 bases lay in between. Germline CDR1 SGHAT, CDR2 FQDESV (reference sequence). This CDR3 comprises 13 residues. In DNA, the CDR3 is TGTGCCAGCAGCGGCGGGTGGTCGCCGGGCTACACCTTC. Amino acids: CASSGGWSPGYTF.

The V call is TRBV6-1, the J call TRBJ1-2, with 7 positions matching TRBD1. The CDR3 has 15 amino acids. Trimming removed 5 bases from V and 0 bases from J; junction bases left unmatched: 6. The germline V gene has CDR1 MNHNS and CDR2 SASEGT. The CDR3 sequence is CASSSHQGANYGYTF. In DNA, the CDR3 is TGTGCCAGCAGTTCTCATCAGGGGGCTAACTATGGCTACACCTTC.

The chain carries TRBV5-1 and TRBJ1-2, with unresolved D. The germline CDR1 and CDR2 sequences are SGHRS and YFSETQ. Deletions cut 3 bases from V and 3 bases from J, with 18 bases between. The CDR3 length is 16 residues. The CDR3 coding sequence is TGCGCCAGCAGCTCCTCGACCGGGATAGTCGACTATGGCTACACCTTC. Protein: CASSSSTGIVDYGYTF.

The genes are TRBV5-1 and TRBJ2-1, with 8 bases lining up with TRBD2. The germline CDR1 and CDR2 sequences are SGHRS and YFSETQ. V lost 6 bases and J lost 1; bases outside the gene matches: 9. This CDR3 has 16 residues. The CDR3 loop reads CASTQVPGGSYNEQFF. The CDR3 DNA is TGCGCCAGCACCCAGGTCCCGGGAGGGTCCTACAATGAGCAGTTCTTC. The full variable domain, completed using reference TRBV5-1 and TRBJ2-1, is KAGVTQTPRYLIKTRGQQVTLSCSPISGHRSVSWYQQTPGQGLQFLFEYFSETQRNKGNFPGRFSGRQFSNSRSEMNVSTLELGDSALYLCASTQVPGGSYNEQFFGPGTRLTVL.

The chain combines TRBV19 with TRBJ1-3; 7 bases map to TRBD1. The CDR3 runs to 15 residues. Germline lookup yields CDR1 LNHDA and CDR2 SQIVND (reference sequence). J gave up 0 bases and V 6 bases, and 5 bases lay outside the gene matches. CDR3: CASRTYRGSGNTIYF. The CDR3 DNA follows: TGTGCCAGTAGGACTTACAGGGGCTCTGGAAACACCATATATTTT.

The rearrangement joins TRBV19 to TRBJ1-6; 7 bases are shared with TRBD1. Per the germline V gene, CDR1 is LNHDA and CDR2 is SQIVND (reference sequence). The CDR3 is made up of 14 amino acids. J gave up 9 bases and V 6 bases, and 8 bases lay outside the gene matches. CDR3 sequence: CASSRGGAGSPLHF. CDR3 in DNA: TGTGCCAGTAGCCGAGGGGGCGCGGGTTCACCCCTCCACTTT.

The chain recombines TRBV7-2 with TRBJ2-7, with a weak D call TRBD2 (5 bases). V shed 3 bases and J shed 3 bases, with 12 bases lying between them. This CDR3 spans 14 amino acids. Germline V CDR1 and CDR2: SGHTA, FQGNSA. CDR3 region: CASSLGWRSYEQYF. Here the CDR3 DNA reads TGTGCCAGCAGCTTGGGTTGGAGGAGCTACGAGCAGTACTTC.

The CDR3 here is CASSDTGGSNEKLFF. The CDR3 bases are TGTGCCAGCAGTGATACAGGGGGGAGTAATGAAAAACTGTTTTTT. The chain employs TRBV6-1 and TRBJ1-4, with 8 bases lining up with TRBD1. The germline V gene has CDR1 MNHNS and CDR2 SASEGT. This CDR3 contains 15 residues. V lost 3 bases, J lost 4 bases, and 4 bases stayed unmatched.

This chain joins TRBV9 and TRBJ1-3, with D possibly TRBD1 on 5 matching bases. V was cut by 3 bases and J by 3 bases, with 13 bases left in between. The germline CDR1 and CDR2 sequences are SGDLS and YYNGEE. This CDR3 is 15 amino acids long. This CDR3 is CASSGRQGSGNTIYF. The CDR3 DNA reads as TGTGCCAGCAGCGGACGGCAGGGAAGTGGAAACACCATATATTTT.

The chain is built from TRBV6-5 and TRBJ1-5; 9 bases agree with TRBD1. V lost 6 bases to trimming and J lost 7 bases; unmatched junction nucleotides: 4. Germline assignment: CDR1 MNHEY and CDR2 SVGAGI. The CDR3 is made up of 13 amino acids. Written as DNA, the CDR3 is TGTGCCAGCAGCCCGGACAGGGGACAGCCCCAGCATTTT. Translation gives CASSPDRGQPQHF.